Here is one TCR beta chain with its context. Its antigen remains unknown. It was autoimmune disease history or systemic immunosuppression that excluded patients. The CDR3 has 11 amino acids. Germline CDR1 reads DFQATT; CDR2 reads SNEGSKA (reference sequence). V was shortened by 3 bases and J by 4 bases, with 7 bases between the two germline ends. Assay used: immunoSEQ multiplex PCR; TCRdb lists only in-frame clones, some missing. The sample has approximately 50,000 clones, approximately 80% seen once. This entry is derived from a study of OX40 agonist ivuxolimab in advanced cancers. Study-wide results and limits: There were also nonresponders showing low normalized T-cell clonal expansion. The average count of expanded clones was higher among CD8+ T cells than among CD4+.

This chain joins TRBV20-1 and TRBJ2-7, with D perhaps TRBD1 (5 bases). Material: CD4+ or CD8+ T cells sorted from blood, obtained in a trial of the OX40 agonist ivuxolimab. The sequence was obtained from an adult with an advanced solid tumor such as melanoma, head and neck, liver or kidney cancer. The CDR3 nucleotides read TGCAGTGCTAGTCAGGGTTACGAGCAGTACTTC. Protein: CSASQGYEQYF.